This TCR beta chain comes out of a study of T cells in Graves' hyperthyroidism and ophthalmopathy. Germline CDR1 and CDR2: DFQATT and SNEGSKA (reference sequence). The ends were cut back, 6 bases at V and 4 bases at J, with 15 bases in the middle. CDR3 length: 13 residues. Regions amplified from RNA transcripts were the TCR beta CDR3 regions. TCR CDR3 underwent first-round RT-PCR with the HTBI primer set. MiXCR, applied by TCRdb to the multiplex PCR reads, yields one record per CDR3 protein. The sample holds about 760,000 distinct CDR3 sequences, approximately 40% seen once. Those with hyperthyroidism were 18 to 65 years old, newly diagnosed, and ill for under 2 months.

The clonotype comes from a middle-aged woman with Graves' hyperthyroidism. This rearrangement joins TRBV20-1 to TRBJ1-1; no clear D gene. The sample comprised blood. CDR3 residues: CSATAGYSTEAFF. The CDR3 DNA follows: TGCAGTGCCACAGCGGGATACTCCACTGAAGCTTTCTTT.